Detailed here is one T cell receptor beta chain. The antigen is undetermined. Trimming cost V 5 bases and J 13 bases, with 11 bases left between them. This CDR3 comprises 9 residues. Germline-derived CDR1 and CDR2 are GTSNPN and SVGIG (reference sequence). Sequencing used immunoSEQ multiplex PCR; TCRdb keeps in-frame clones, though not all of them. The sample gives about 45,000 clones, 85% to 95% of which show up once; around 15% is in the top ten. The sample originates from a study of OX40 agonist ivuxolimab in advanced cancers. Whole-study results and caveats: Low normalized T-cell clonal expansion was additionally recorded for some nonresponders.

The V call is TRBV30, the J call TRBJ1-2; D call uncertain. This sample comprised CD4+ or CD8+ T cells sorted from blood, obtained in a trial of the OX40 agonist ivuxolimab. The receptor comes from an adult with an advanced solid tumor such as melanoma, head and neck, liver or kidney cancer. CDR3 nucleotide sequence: TGTGCCTGGGGAGACGTGGCCACCTTC. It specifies CAWGDVATF.